The 6 T cell receptor beta chains presented below share a single source sample, sequenced in a study of tumor and adjacent non-tumor tissue in lung cancer. The template was RNA from unsorted bulk tissue. The library came from three nested PCR rounds adapted from ARM-PCR protocols. MiXCR, applied by TCRdb to the multiplex PCR reads, yields one record per CDR3 protein. The table has 70,000 to 80,000 distinct CDR3 sequences, roughly 72% seen once. The material sequenced was lung tumor tissue. These TCRs come from a woman aged 40 to 55 with non-small cell lung cancer.

In regard to this clonotype: The junction and the germline gene differ at one end; a read error may be behind it. V gene TRBV20-1 combines with J gene TRBJ2-4, with D possibly matching TRBD1 (6 bases). CDR3 length: 14 residues. The germline gives CDR1 DFQATT, CDR2 SNEGSKA (reference sequence). CDR3 amino acids: CSAPSGDAKNIHYF. The CDR3 nucleotides are TGCAGTGCCCCCTCAGGGGACGCCAAAAACATTCACTACTTC.

Concerning this clonotype itself: This may stem from a read error, because a much larger clone lies one nucleotide away. The chain couples TRBV5-4 to TRBJ2-5, with a possible D match to TRBD1 (6 bases). Germline values: CDR1 SGHNT, CDR2 YYREEE (reference sequence). This CDR3 region has 14 residues. CDR3 sequence: CVSNAGAAGETQYF. The DNA for the CDR3 is TGTGTCAGCAACGCAGGGGCGGCTGGAGAGACCCAGTACTTC.

This clonotype was recorded at least ten times. The J gene is TRBJ2-7, the V gene TRBV20-1, with 9 bases identical to TRBD1. CDR1 is DFQATT and CDR2 is SNEGSKA in the germline V gene (reference sequence). This CDR3 contains 13 residues. The V segment lost 5 bases and the J segment 2 bases; nucleotides outside the gene matches: 4. The CDR3 coding sequence is TGCAGTGCTCACGGGACAGGGACCTACGAGCAGTACTTC. Its translation is CSAHGTGTYEQYF.

Regarding this clonotype: A much larger clone differs by one base, so this may be a read error. V is TRBV5-8 and J is TRBJ2-7; possibly TRBD1 for D (6 bases). The germline gives CDR1 SGHTS, CDR2 YDEGEE. This CDR3 comprises 14 residues. The CDR3 sequence: CASSPRGATYEEYF. The CDR3 bases are TGTGCCAGCAGCCCCAGGGGCGCAACCTACGAGGAGTACTTC.

A remark on this clonotype: A read error may account for a junction end that differs from germline. The rearrangement joins TRBV5-4 to TRBJ2-2; D gene ambiguous. In germline, CDR1 is SGHNT, CDR2 YYREEE (reference sequence). The CDR3 covers 13 residues. In DNA, the CDR3 is TGTGCCAGCAGCTTGGATGGACCCTGGGAACTGTTTTTT. Translation gives CASSLDGPWELFF.

As regards this clonotype: At one end, the junction sequence differs from germline, possibly due to a read error. This chain links TRBV6-1 with TRBJ2-3; D may be TRBD2 (5 bases). CDR3 length: 16 residues. Germline V CDR1 and CDR2: MNHNS, SASEGT. The CDR3 DNA sequence: TGTGCCAGCGCTTTGGGGAGCCCTATTATCACAGATACGCGGTATTTT. The encoded protein is CASALGSPIITDTRYF.